This T cell receptor beta chain was obtained from a study of OX40 agonist ivuxolimab in advanced cancers. On the study more broadly: It was ivuxolimab, an agonistic anti-OX40 (CD134) antibody, that patients were treated with.

The CDR3 consists of 13 residues. The V gene's germline CDR1 is MNHEY and CDR2 SVGAGI. With 11 bases clipped from V and 6 bases from J, the junction kept 11 bases outside the gene matches. To note about this clone: What it recognizes is unknown.

The protocol was immunoSEQ multiplex PCR, while the TCRdb copy is restricted to in-frame clones and leaves out a portion. The data contain about 90,000 clones, more than 80% of them singletons. General observations from the study: CD4+ and CD8+ blood T cells expanded clonally by week 6 at 0.1 to 3.0 mg/kg. Expanded clones belonging to CD8+ T cells outnumbered, on average, those of CD4+.

This TCR was sampled from an adult with an advanced solid tumor such as melanoma, head and neck, liver or kidney cancer. V usage is TRBV6-5 and J usage is TRBJ2-7; 9 bases align to TRBD1. The sample was CD4+ or CD8+ T cells sorted from blood, taken in a trial of the OX40 agonist ivuxolimab. CDR3 protein: CAPTGTGRGEQYF. The CDR3 DNA reads TGTGCCCCTACCGGGACAGGGCGAGGCGAGCAGTACTTC.